The T cell receptor (beta chain) under discussion was sequenced for a study of PD-1 blockade in classical Hodgkin lymphoma. Study-level results: Relapsed/refractory patients reportedly had lower baseline diversity than newly diagnosed patients. Newly diagnosed and completely responding patients shared comparable baseline diversity.

Time point: cycle 4 day 1 (C4D1), after more than 5 weeks of nivolumab. All trial patients relapsed after autologous stem cell transplantation. Profiling relied on immunoSEQ multiplex PCR, and the TCRdb table lists in-frame clones only, not all of them. The table includes 41,000 or so clones, roughly 69% detected once. Concerning this clone itself: Its specificity is not known.

V shed 2 bases and J shed 4 bases, with 8 bases lying between them. Germline values: CDR1 SEHNR, CDR2 FQNEAQ (reference sequence). The CDR3 contains 13 residues. The chain employs TRBV7-9 and TRBJ1-1; tentatively, D is TRBD1 (5 bases). The source was peripheral blood mononuclear cells (PBMCs), collected before the fourth cycle of nivolumab. The sequence came from a human donor with classical Hodgkin lymphoma. CDR3: CASSLRRGTEAFF. CDR3 DNA: TGTGCCAGCAGCTTAAGAAGGGGCACTGAAGCTTTCTTT.